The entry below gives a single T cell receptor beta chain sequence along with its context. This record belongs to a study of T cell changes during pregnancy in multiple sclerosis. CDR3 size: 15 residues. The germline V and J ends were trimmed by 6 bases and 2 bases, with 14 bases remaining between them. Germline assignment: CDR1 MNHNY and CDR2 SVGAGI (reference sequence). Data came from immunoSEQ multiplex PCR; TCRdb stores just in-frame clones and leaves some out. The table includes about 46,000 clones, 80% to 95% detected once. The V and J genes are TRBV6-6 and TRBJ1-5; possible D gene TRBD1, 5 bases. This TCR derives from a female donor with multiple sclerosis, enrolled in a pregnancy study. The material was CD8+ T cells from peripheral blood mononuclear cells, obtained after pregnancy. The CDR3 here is CASRSVGRGNQPQHF. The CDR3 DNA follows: TGTGCCAGCAGGAGTGTAGGCAGGGGCAATCAGCCCCAGCATTTT.